The TCR beta chain under discussion was sequenced for a study of T cells after yellow fever vaccination (dated 2019 in TCRdb). About the full investigation: The SMART-Seq v4 Ultra Low Input RNA kit was used to prepare libraries from fractions with low cell numbers. Blood was collected at multiple timepoints before and after primary and secondary immunization, and bulk PBMC replicates and cell subsets were isolated. Two healthy male donors, one aged 18 to 30 and one aged 30 to 40 years, made up the cohort. To track T-cell clones before and after primary and booster YFV17D yellow fever vaccination, bulk TCR alpha and beta repertoires were sequenced longitudinally. What the research found in general, with its limitations: Compared with the primary T-cell response, the secondary T-cell response was faster but weaker, reaching its peak on day 5 rather than on day 15. Because abundant contaminating clonotypes from the bulk population could be contained in FACS-sorted repertoires, computational filtering was required. Because only a couple of donors were included in the study, the extent to which the findings can be generalized is limited. A small share of clonotypes was detected in both CD4 and CD8 compartments, with the overlap likely arising from convergent recombination. After the booster, most of the clones that had expanded following primary vaccination were detected again (approximately 96% of CD4 and 80% to 90% of CD8), which suggests that memory was broadly maintained.

The sample holds many counts of this clonotype. The antigen it binds to is not known. One base away there is no much larger clone; base qualities are not given. The CDR3 starts with the cysteine, ends with the phenylalanine, and has 15 residues. Only the CDR3 portion is preserved as DNA: 45 bases, with reading frame beginning at the first base. The germline V gene gives CDR1 as MNHEY and CDR2 as SVGAGI. Germline trimming amounts to 5 bases on V and 7 bases on J, with 10 as the count of junction bases outside the gene matches. Sequencing relied on an Illumina NovaSeq 6000. TCR cDNA was synthesized by 5'RACE template switching, through which a universal primer site and unique molecular identifiers were introduced. Priming of cDNA synthesis was performed from both the TCR alpha and TCR beta constant segments. Libraries were amplified in two PCR steps, with sample barcodes and sequencing adapters added in the second step. Sequencing of the libraries was done on either Illumina HiSeq 2500 (2x100 bp) or NovaSeq (2x150 bp). The study's own analysis went as follows. MIGEC handled demultiplexing of reads and collapsing into UMI consensus sequences, while MiXCR performed V(D)J alignment. Vaccine-responding clonotypes were defined with edgeR using replicate PBMC samples, requiring FDR below 0.01 and a log2 fold change above 5 up to day 15. Each bulk clonotype received a CD4 or CD8 identity based on whether the sequenced CD4 or CD8 repertoire contained that clonotype at higher abundance. TCRdb reworked the public reads: Q25 trimming with fastp, MiXCR clone assembly, productive beta chains retained. Rows with one shared CDR3 protein collapse into an entry with the most common genes and DNA. V and J calls and clone size were set by TCRdb, not the authors. The sample contains hundreds of thousands of distinct CDR3 sequences, around 3.9% of them found a single time. Of the sample, around 22% is held by the ten largest clones.

What the treatment or condition label conveys for this sample: live attenuated yellow fever vaccine strain. At each blood-draw timepoint, two biological replicates of bulk PBMCs were obtained. A standard Ficoll-Paque protocol was used to isolate PBMCs from peripheral blood. TriZol was used to extract RNA from bulk PBMCs, CD4 and CD8 fractions, and dextramer-positive and dextramer-negative fractions. This specimen consisted of PBMCs, obtained on the day of the yellow fever booster vaccination. The V and J segments used are TRBV6-5 and TRBJ2-1; TRBD2 agrees with 8 junctional bases. The sequence derives from a man in his late teens or twenties who received the YFV17D yellow fever vaccine. The DNA sequence reads TGTGCCAGCAGTCAAGGGACTAGTCGAGGGAATGAGCAGTTCTTC. It encodes CASSQGTSRGNEQFF.